This T cell receptor (beta chain) was captured in a study of T-cell reconstitution after alpha-beta-depleted transplantation in children. Study results and caveats: Reportedly, alpha-beta T cells present about two months post-transplant originated from several hundred expanded clones of graft origin. T cells produced anew were the main source of T-cell counts and diversity one year after transplant.

Germline values: CDR1 DFQATT, CDR2 SNEGSKA (reference sequence). V dropped 5 bases and J dropped 3 bases, with 17 bases sitting between them. The CDR3 has 16 amino acids. Unique molecular identifiers were built into the TCRbeta library. One entry per CDR3 protein, called by TCRdb with MiXCR from the PCR reads. This table holds about 590,000 distinct CDR3 sequences, approximately 13% found once. This clonotype was found a few times. Its target is not known. The chain is built from TRBV20-1 and TRBJ1-6; D is unclear. The sequence came from a male patient younger than 18 who had a stem cell transplant for acute myeloid leukemia, so the T cells may come from the graft donor. This specimen was PBMCs, mostly from graft donor cells, taken 360 days after TCRalphabeta/CD19-depleted stem cell transplant. Here the CDR3 reads CSASKEPGGYNSPLHF. The CDR3, as DNA: TGCAGTGCTTCGAAGGAGCCAGGTGGCTATAATTCACCCCTCCACTTT.